The sequence of this T cell receptor beta chain was determined in a study of CD8+ T cells in alopecia areata (dated 2018 in TCRdb). For the study in its entirety: The treated patients took part in an open-label pilot trial in which moderate-to-severe alopecia areata was treated with oral tofacitinib at 5 to 10 mg twice daily. Patients received tofacitinib for 6 to 18 months and were then followed off drug for 6 months to check for delayed response and recurrence. To study T cell clonal expansion in alopecia areata, the researchers applied high-throughput TCRbeta sequencing to both the C3H/HeJ mouse model and human patients. Scalp tissue and sorted CD4+ and CD8+ peripheral blood T cells from patchy and totalis/universalis alopecia areata patients and from healthy controls were covered by human TCRbeta sequencing. Tofacitinib-treated patients had biopsies at baseline and at 4 and 24 weeks of treatment, with a later scalp biopsy in several patients. Clonality in the scalp was compared among normal scalp (n=4), patchy alopecia areata scalp (n=8), and alopecia totalis/universalis scalp (n=8). RNA came from the PAXgene miRNA kit for fixed scalp, the miRNeasy kit for PBMCs, and the RNeasy kit for mouse skin. TCRbeta CDR3 regions were amplified by immunoSEQ multiplex PCR with 35 Vbeta forward and 13 Jbeta reverse primers.

Receptor amplification or capture employed the immunoSEQ multiplex PCR assay. To provide template for TCR sequencing, every sample had RNA extracted and reverse transcribed into cDNA. First-strand cDNA was synthesized using SuperScript III with a 2:1 mix of oligo-dT and random hexamers. Amplification bias was assessed with a synthetic immune receptor repertoire, and residual bias was removed computationally. The study's own analysis went as follows. Raw reads were preprocessed for error removal, and CDR3 was defined according to IMGT conventions as running from the conserved cysteine to phenylalanine. Clonality was calculated as 1 minus Shannon entropy normalized by log2 of the number of productive unique TCRs. Whether scalp clones were CD4 or CD8 was inferred by matching scalp TCRbeta sequences against CD4 and CD8 repertoires sorted from blood. TCRdb re-hosts the immuneACCESS table, in-frame sequences only. Its copies lack some clones; in the studies checked, an unresolved V gene accounts for under half of them, and the cause for the rest is not known. V and J calls and clone size are those listed in that table; D and trimming were worked out from the DNA. Counted in this sample were about 180,000 clones; around 60% of them appeared once. Clones ranked in the top ten supply 14% to 15% of the sample.

Interpreted using the paper, the time point label stands for: baseline before oral tofacitinib. Peripheral blood and lesional scalp punch biopsies were obtained from patients with alopecia areata. After PBMCs were isolated by density centrifugation and stained for CD3, CD4 and CD8, a FACSAria was used to sort CD4+ and CD8+ T cells. This clone was seen only once. The antigen this receptor binds is unknown. Per-nucleotide qualities are absent, and no much larger clonotype sits a single base away. General findings and caveats noted by the study authors: Unlike mouse skin, where gammadelta T cells dominate, normal human skin contains resident alphabeta T cells that get sequenced too, which complicates analysis of the scalp TCR repertoire. Shared TCR sequences between patients were less evident than in mice, which may be partly attributable to HLA diversity in the patient population. Lesional scalp, especially in alopecia totalis/universalis, showed higher clonality and more expanded CD8+ clones than normal scalp, suggesting antigenic drive.

Based on the germline V gene, the CDR1 and CDR2 sequences are KGHSH and LQKENI. Trimming removed 3 bases from V and 4 bases from J, leaving 12 bases between the germline ends. Its CDR3 holds 14 amino acids, cysteine through phenylalanine. Here the CDR3 DNA is all that survives: 42 bases in frame from base 1. Recombination connected TRBV18 to TRBJ2-5; D gene: possibly TRBD2, on 5 matching bases. The source material was CD4+ T cells sorted from blood, sampled at week 0. This TCR was sampled from a human donor with alopecia areata. The CDR3 region reads CASSPTGKRETQYF. The bases read TGTGCCAGCTCACCTACCGGGAAGCGAGAGACCCAGTACTTC.